The entry below gives a single T cell receptor (beta chain) sequence along with its context. This clonotype was counted at least ten times. Its binding antigen is unknown. Base qualities are not recorded, but no much larger clone differs from it by a single base. The library was obtained by RT-PCR. The sequencer listed for this sample is Illumina HiSeq 2500. TCRdb passed the public sequencing reads through fastp at Q25 and MiXCR, retaining productive beta sequences. Merged by CDR3 protein, the rows form single entries marked with the most common genes and DNA. Within this sample are about 780,000 distinct CDR3 sequences, with less than 20% of them counted one time only. The ten largest make up around 9.9% of the sample. This record comes from a study of response to subunit inactivated influenza vaccine (dated by TCRdb to the late 2010s). Background on the whole study: Deep quantitative profiling of the T cell receptor repertoire was used in the study to follow responses to a trivalent subunit inactivated influenza vaccine.

From a lookup of the germline V gene, CDR1 and CDR2 are SQVTM and ANQGSEA. The cysteine opens and the phenylalanine closes a CDR3 of 13 amino acids. Solely the CDR3 DNA is kept, with 39 bases framed from the first base. Ends trimmed: V by 7 bases, J by 4 bases; bases unmatched to a gene: 3. Points the paper makes about the study in general: It was suggested by the authors that each seasonal influenza vaccination may recruit only a limited number of new T cells.

Sequenced here: PBMCs from blood, sampled more than 4 days after vaccination. The sequence was obtained from a middle-aged man who received an inactivated influenza vaccine. Donor details come from another sample of the same person, matched by shared clones. The rearrangement combines TRBV29-1 with TRBJ2-6; TRBD2 lines up with 8 middle nucleotides. The encoded CDR3 is CSARTSGANVLTF. The DNA sequence is as follows: TGCAGCGCAAGGACTAGCGGGGCCAACGTCCTGACTTTC. Supplemented by the reference TRBV29-1 and TRBJ2-6 proteins around the CDR3, the complete variable domain is SAVISQKPSRDICQRGTSLTIQCQVDSQVTMMFWYRQQPGQSLTLIATANQGSEATYESGFVIDKFPISRPNLTFSTLTVSNMSPEDSSIYLCSARTSGANVLTFGAGSRLTVL.